Listed below are T cell receptor beta chains from one sample, sequenced in a study of blood T cell repertoires in COVID-19. The data were produced by immunoSEQ multiplex PCR, yet TCRdb's version contains in-frame clones alone and is incomplete. The table includes around 70,000 clones, about 83% detected once. Sequenced: peripheral blood. These receptors were obtained from a human donor in a cohort sampled during active COVID-19. Each CDR3 is given with its conserved first and last residue. The order of the fields is clone size, J gene, D gene, V gene, CDR3 DNA, CDR3 protein. D genes are given only for firm matches. Clone size appears in some rows only: once, few, many, or a class for an expanded clone.

NA | TRBJ2-5 | NA | TRBV11-2 | TGTGCCAGCAGCTTAGGGGCTGGGGCCGGAGAGACCCAGTACTTC | CASSLGAGAGETQYF
many | TRBJ2-2 | NA | TRBV2 | TGTGCCAGCAGTGTTAACAGGGTCACCGGGGAGCTGTTTTTT | CASSVNRVTGELFF
NA | TRBJ1-2 | NA | TRBV19 | TGTGCCAGTAGTGGAATTGTTTTGGAGATTCACAGGGAAGACTATGGCTACACCTTC | CASSGIVLEIHREDYGYTF
few | TRBJ1-6 | NA | TRBV5-4 | TGTGCCAGCAGCTTGGGGAGCCCCGCCGATTCACCCCTCCACTTT | CASSLGSPADSPLHF
NA | TRBJ2-7 | TRBD1 | TRBV5-4 | TGTGCCAGCAGCCTCGGACAGGCCCAAGGGTCCTACGAGCAGTACTTC | CASSLGQAQGSYEQYF
once | TRBJ1-5 | TRBD1 | TRBV28 | TGTGCCAGCAGTTTATCAGACAGGGGGTCACATCAGCCCCAGCATTTT | CASSLSDRGSHQPQHF
NA | TRBJ1-2 | NA | TRBV2 | TGTGCCAGCAGTGATTGGGGCCAAATAATCAACTATGGCTACACCTTC | CASSDWGQIINYGYTF
NA | TRBJ2-3 | NA | TRBV9 | TGTGCCAGCAGCCATTGGGGGCAGGGTACAGATACGCAGTATTTT | CASSHWGQGTDTQYF
NA | TRBJ2-1 | TRBD2 | TRBV28 | TGTGCCAGCAGTTCCGCTAGGGCGGGAGTATACAATGAGCAGTTCTTC | CASSSARAGVYNEQFF
NA | TRBJ1-4 | TRBD1 | TRBV5-8 | TGTGCCAGCAGCTCCCCGGACAGGGAATATAATGAAAAACTGTTTTTT | CASSSPDREYNEKLFF
NA | TRBJ2-1 | TRBD2 | TRBV5-6 | TGTGCCAGCAGCTGGACCTCGGGGGGTTATGAGCAGTTCTTC | CASSWTSGGYEQFF
NA | TRBJ2-3 | NA | TRBV28 | TGTGCCAGCAGTCCCCTACGCTTAATAACCCGAGCCACAGATACGCAGTATTTT | CASSPLRLITRATDTQYF
NA | TRBJ2-3 | TRBD2 | TRBV4-1 | TGCGCCAGCAGCCAAGAGACTAGCGGGAACACAGATACGCAGTATTTT | CASSQETSGNTDTQYF
NA | TRBJ2-3 | NA | TRBV4-1 | TGCGCCAGCAGCCAAGGATACGGGACATCTAACACAGATACGCAGTATTTT | CASSQGYGTSNTDTQYF
NA | TRBJ2-5 | TRBD1 | TRBV3-1/TRBV3-2 | TGTGCCAGCAGCCAAGGAGATCGTTGGACAGGGGGCGGAGAGACCCAGTACTTC | CASSQGDRWTGGGETQYF
NA | TRBJ2-5 | NA | TRBV29-1 | TGCAGCGTTGATAAAAGCGGCCAAGAGACCCAGTACTTC | CSVDKSGQETQYF
NA | TRBJ1-6 | NA | TRBV25-1 | TGTGCCAGCACAGATTGGACTGATAATTCACCCCTCCACTTT | CASTDWTDNSPLHF
NA | TRBJ2-1 | NA | TRBV5-4 | TGTGCCAGCAGCTTCGGGGGGCGGAATGAGCAGTTCTTC | CASSFGGRNEQFF